The subject of this entry is one T cell receptor beta chain. The sample is drawn from a study of blood T cell repertoires in COVID-19. Overall study context: In each case, the material was cDNA or gDNA derived from T cells, B-cell-depleted T cells, or PBMCs.

Here immunoSEQ multiplex PCR was the method, and the copy in TCRdb shows in-frame clones only, minus some. This table has 250,000 to 300,000 clones, 86% appearing once. CDR1 and CDR2 (germline): SGHDT, YYEEEE. The length of the CDR3 is 19 residues. Trimming left V 4 bases short and J 0 bases short, with 20 bases between. The recovered donors of Cohort 3 showed two negative PCRs, clearance, or symptom resolution. The chain combines TRBV5-6 with TRBJ2-6, with D possibly matching TRBD2 (6 bases). This receptor was taken from a man between 18 and 35 years old who had recovered from COVID-19. Sequenced: PBMCs or T cells enriched from blood (not recorded which). The CDR3 loop reads CASSPRPGDLASGANVLTF. Here the CDR3 DNA reads TGTGCCAGCAGCCCACGCCCGGGGGACCTGGCCTCTGGGGCCAACGTCCTGACTTTC.